The 11 T cell receptor beta chains below come from one sample, sequenced in a study of cytomegalovirus exposure and HLA in healthy donors. Use of 60 Vbeta and 13 Jbeta primers characterized the PCR. This table comes from immunoSEQ multiplex PCR, and its TCRdb copy is limited to in-frame clones, with some not included. Here the sample spans about 110,000 clones, 60% to 80% being singletons. Input material: PBMCs. The receptors were sampled from a man aged 18 to 29 in good health and CMV-seropositive.

The CDR3 here is CASSDRRGGEQYF. CDR3 in DNA: TGTGCCAGCAGTGACCGACGGGGTGGTGAGCAGTACTTC. The gene calls are TRBV2 and TRBJ2-7; D possibly corresponds to TRBD2 (5 bases). The V end lost 3 bases, the J end lost 7 bases, and 13 bases lay between the germline ends. This CDR3 has 13 amino acids. CDR1 is SNHLY and CDR2 is FYNNEI in the germline V gene.

This clone has a single count. The chain has TRBV12-5 and TRBJ2-5; a possible D gene is TRBD2 (5 bases). CDR3 length: 13 amino acids. The V end was cut by 7 bases, the J end by 1 base, with 10 bases between. The V gene's germline CDR1 is LGHNT and CDR2 FRNRAP. For the CDR3, the DNA is TGTGCTAGTGCCTCGGGGTCCCAAGAGACCCAGTACTTC. Protein product: CASASGSQETQYF.

The chain combines TRBV4-1 with TRBJ2-7; TRBD1 agrees at 8 bases. The CDR3 loop spans 15 amino acids. CDR1 and CDR2 from the germline V gene are MGHRA and YSYEKL. V trimming: 0 bases; J trimming: 5 bases; junction bases outside the gene matches: 6. CDR3 sequence (DNA): TGCGCCAGCAGCCAAGAAGACCAGGGGGCAAACGAGCAGTACTTC. Protein sequence: CASSQEDQGANEQYF.

The chain couples TRBV6-1 to TRBJ1-1; D is unclear. V dropped 2 bases and J dropped 10 bases, with 14 bases sitting between them. The CDR3 has 13 amino acids. CDR1 is MNHNS, CDR2 SASEGT, per germline. The CDR3 sequence is CASSESKPRGAFF. The CDR3 bases are TGTGCCAGCAGTGAATCTAAGCCACGCGGAGCTTTCTTT.

The CDR3 protein is CASSFAVDGYTF. CDR3 DNA sequence: TGTGCCAGCAGCTTTGCAGTCGATGGCTACACCTTC. The rearrangement links TRBV7-2 to TRBJ1-2; no definite D call. CDR3 length: 12 residues. Trimming took 3 bases from V and 6 from J, leaving 8 bases between them. In germline, CDR1 is SGHTA, CDR2 FQGNSA.

This clone was picked up a small number of times. CDR3 in DNA: TGTGCCTCTTTAGCCAAAAACATTCAGTACTTC. Amino acid sequence: CASLAKNIQYF. This chain uses TRBV19 with TRBJ2-4; D unresolved. The V end was cut by 11 bases, the J end by 0 bases, with 5 bases between. CDR3 length: 11 residues. Germline-derived CDR1 and CDR2 are LNHDA and SQIVND (reference sequence).

The chain has TRBV6-6 and TRBJ2-1; unclear D gene. The CDR3 is 13 residues long. The V end was cut by 0 bases, the J end by 6 bases, with 6 bases between. The germline CDR1 and CDR2 sequences are MNHNY and SVGAGI (reference sequence). The CDR3 region is CASSYSSRNEQFF. The CDR3 DNA reads as TGTGCCAGCAGTTACTCTTCCCGCAATGAGCAGTTCTTC.

The chain recombines TRBV19 with TRBJ1-6; D unclear. V lost 4 bases and J 7 bases, leaving 14 bases between the germline ends. Germline V gene sequence: CDR1 LNHDA, CDR2 SQIVND (reference sequence). The CDR3 runs 15 residues. The CDR3 sequence is CASSSAGQPNSPLHF. In DNA form, the CDR3 reads TGTGCCAGTAGTAGTGCAGGCCAGCCGAATTCACCCCTCCACTTT.

The genes are TRBV29-1 and TRBJ2-5, with D possibly matching TRBD1 (5 bases). Trimming took off 4 bases at V and 5 bases at J, with 20 bases between the two ends. CDR3 length equals 15 residues. Germline CDR1 and CDR2: SQVTM and ANQGSEA. The CDR3 reads CSVAVRGAAGETQYF. In DNA form, the CDR3 reads TGCAGCGTTGCCGTACGTGGGGCGGCAGGGGAGACCCAGTACTTC.

This clone was counted between two and nine times. The chain combines TRBV27 with TRBJ2-1; 8 bases agree with TRBD2. Germline lookup yields CDR1 MNHEY and CDR2 SMNVEV (reference sequence). Unmatched junction bases numbered 3, after V lost 5 bases and J lost 0 bases. This CDR3 has 15 residues. CDR3 in amino acids: CASSAGGASYNEQFF. The DNA of the CDR3 is TGTGCCAGCAGTGCCGGGGGGGCCTCCTACAATGAGCAGTTCTTC.

This clone was observed at least ten times. The chain employs TRBV25-1 and TRBJ2-3; 8 bases are shared with TRBD2. Looked up from germline, CDR1 is MGHDK and CDR2 is SYGVNS. This CDR3 has 16 amino acids. J gave up 0 bases and V 1 base, and 3 bases lay outside the gene matches. In DNA, the CDR3 is TGTGCCAGCAGTGAATTTGGCGGGGGGAGCACAGATACGCAGTATTTT. Its protein product is CASSEFGGGSTDTQYF.